This T cell receptor beta chain was identified during a study of technical replicates of blood from a few donors. Libraries were prepared by immunoSEQ multiplex PCR; TCRdb keeps only in-frame clonotypes and omits some of them. Seen here are 90,000 or so clones, 85% to 95% observed once, and the top ten hold 0.34%. The CDR3 runs to 16 residues. The ends lost 3 bases at V and 7 bases at J; junction bases unmatched: 11. CDR1 is KGHSH and CDR2 is LQKENI in the germline V gene. The clonotype comes from a human donor in good health. The chain uses TRBV18 and TRBJ1-5; the match to TRBD1 covers 8 bases. Input material: T cells isolated from PBMCs. In nucleotides, the CDR3 is TGTGCCAGCTCACCGCCCGGGACAGGAACTAGGCAGCCCCAGCATTTT. This translates into CASSPPGTGTRQPQHF.